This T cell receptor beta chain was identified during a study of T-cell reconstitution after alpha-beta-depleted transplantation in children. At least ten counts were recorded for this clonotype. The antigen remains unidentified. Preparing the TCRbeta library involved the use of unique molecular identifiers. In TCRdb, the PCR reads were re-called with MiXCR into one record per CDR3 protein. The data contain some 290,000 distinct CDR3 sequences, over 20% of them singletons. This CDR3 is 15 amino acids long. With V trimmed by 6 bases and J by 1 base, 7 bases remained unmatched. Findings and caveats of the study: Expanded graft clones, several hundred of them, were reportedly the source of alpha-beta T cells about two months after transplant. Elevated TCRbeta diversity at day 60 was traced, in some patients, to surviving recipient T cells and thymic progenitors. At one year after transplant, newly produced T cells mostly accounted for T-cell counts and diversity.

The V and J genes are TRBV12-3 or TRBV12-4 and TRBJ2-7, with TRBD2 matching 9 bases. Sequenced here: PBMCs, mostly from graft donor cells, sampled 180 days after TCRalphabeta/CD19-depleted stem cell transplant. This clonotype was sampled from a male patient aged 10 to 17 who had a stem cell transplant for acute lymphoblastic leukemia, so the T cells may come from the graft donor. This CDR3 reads CASRMGLAGSYEQYF. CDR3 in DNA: TGTGCCAGCAGGATGGGGCTAGCGGGATCCTACGAGCAGTACTTC.